This record covers a single T cell receptor (beta chain). The antigen remains unidentified. The data were obtained in a study of resident and recirculating memory T cells in vitiligo. Across the study: Shave-biopsy epidermis from lesional and nonlesional skin was sequenced alongside PBMCs. The samples were homogenized without cell sorting before genomic DNA extraction.

Study-level findings and limits: Non-conserved TCRs across sites and patients suggested distinct clones per lesion.

Assay: immunoSEQ multiplex PCR; the TCRdb copy retains only in-frame clones and omits some. The data hold 75,000 to 85,000 clones, with 92% observed a single time. V lost 3 bases to trimming and J lost 7 bases, with 7 bases between them. The CDR3 is 11 residues long. The germline gives CDR1 MDHEN, CDR2 SYDVKM. Confetti depigmentation, marking active vitiligo, was absent in these patients. This TCR was sampled from a male donor with vitiligo. The specimen sequenced was blood. V gene TRBV28 combines with J gene TRBJ2-7; D ambiguous. CDR3 coding DNA: TGTGCCAGCAGTTTTTTTCAAGAGCAGTACTTC. It specifies CASSFFQEQYF.